Described below is a single T cell receptor beta chain sequence and its context. The data derive from a study of blood T cell repertoires in COVID-19. V was trimmed by 10 bases and J by 0 bases, leaving 22 bases between them. CDR3 length: 17 residues. Germline CDR1 ENHRY, CDR2 SYGVKD. Participants were aged about 18 to 100 years from roughly 25 US areas. Only in-frame clones appear in the TCRdb table, and some are missing; sequencing was by immunoSEQ multiplex PCR. The repertoire includes some 530,000 clones, approximately 90% of them detected once, and 8.3% sits in the top ten. The TCR sequence derives from a woman aged 60-70 years who had recovered from COVID-19. The chain employs TRBV10-3 and TRBJ1-5, with D possibly TRBD1 on 6 matching bases. Sequenced: PBMCs or T cells enriched from blood (not recorded which). The CDR3 here is CATGANRDRGSNQPQHF. CDR3 coding DNA: TGTGCCACCGGGGCGAACAGGGATCGGGGTAGCAATCAGCCCCAGCATTTT.